This entry features one T cell receptor (beta chain) sequence. This clonotype was seen only a few times. There is no known antigen for this receptor. No base-level quality is on record; no much larger clone is a single base apart. TCR beta CDR3 regions were amplified from RNA transcripts. The first round of RT-PCR for the TCR CDR3 was performed with the HTBI primer set and the Qiagen OneStep RT-PCR kit. Libraries were constructed in a second round of multiplex PCR, after which size selection and purification were carried out. Paired-end sequencing of the libraries was performed with 100 bp reads on an Illumina HiSeq2000. As for the authors' bioinformatics: SOAPnuke was used to process the raw data, throwing out any read that contained adapters or uncalled bases, had a mean Phred below 15, or lacked an exact constant-primer or identifier match. High-quality paired reads were merged using COPE v1.2.5, and each unique nucleotide sequence was defined as a clonotype. Clonotypes were aligned to IMGT TRBV, TRBD and TRBJ reference segments using MiTCR v1.1. The analysis was restricted to V-J combinations with a frequency above 0.0001, which together covered roughly 99% of the repertoires. The TCS score was defined as F50 (clonal expansion) divided by E x V (chaos), with BLOSUM62-based TCRdist calculated between CDR3 peptides within each V-J. Welch's t-statistics and random forest reduced several hundred V-J features to 10 to 15, which were used in a naive Bayes classifier (R e1071). Through fastp at Q25 and MiXCR, TCRdb rebuilt clones from the public reads, retaining in-frame beta chains. When rows share a CDR3 protein, they turn into one entry using the most common DNA and genes. These V and J calls are TCRdb output, not the study's own analysis. The sample table shows a few hundred thousand distinct CDR3 sequences, and around a quarter are seen once. Jointly, the top ten make up more than 60% of the sample.

The entry originates in a study of T cells in Graves' hyperthyroidism and ophthalmopathy (dated by TCRdb to the late 2010s). About the study as a whole: Peripheral blood samples were taken at initial diagnosis, before any treatment was given. The study also compared thyroid tissue and blood T-cell repertoires from five or six Graves' hyperthyroidism patients. To identify TCR V-J signatures that set the groups apart, the researchers used a discovery cohort of 90 to 100 patients, made up of around 40 with Graves' ophthalmopathy and 57 with stable Graves' hyperthyroidism. According to the paper, TCR Vbeta CDR3 sequencing was carried out on 135 peripheral blood samples, which came from 40 to 45 ophthalmopathy, approximately 78 hyperthyroidism and roughly 17 progressor patients. The 100 or so discovery patients were divided at random into training and test sets in a 7:3 ratio. Whether ophthalmopathy could be predicted prospectively was tested in an independent validation cohort made up of approximately 19 hyperthyroidism patients plus 17 patients who later progressed to ophthalmopathy. Following sampling, methimazole starting at 30 mg daily was given to hyperthyroidism patients, and high-dose intravenous methylprednisolone was given to ophthalmopathy patients. Beyond this particular receptor, the publication reports: No statistical method was used to fix the sample size in advance, and group allocation was not hidden from the investigators. In cross-validation, a model built on a 13 V-J signature told ophthalmopathy apart from stable hyperthyroidism with approximately 90% sensitivity and around 83% specificity, and in testing the same model reached 80%/75%. Most expanded thyroid clonotypes (frequency above 0.001) were also detected in blood, suggesting blood repertoires may reflect thyroid immune responses. In validation, progression to ophthalmopathy was predicted by the model with about 70% sensitivity and 72.22% specificity, a median of 6.5 months before onset.

Stable Graves' hyperthyroidism was defined as no progression to ophthalmopathy during 18 months of follow-up. Hyperthyroidism patients were aged 18 to 65 years and newly diagnosed, with disease duration of less than 2 months. Exclusion was applied to patients with uncontrolled infections, other autoimmune diseases, pregnancy or lactation. Diagnoses were based on clinical symptoms, serum thyroxine and TRAb, thyroid ultrasound and orbital computed tomography. PBMCs were isolated from about 9.1 ml of fresh peripheral blood by Ficoll-Paque density gradient centrifugation. Trizol reagent was used to extract total RNA, and RNA quality was then checked on an Agilent 2100 Bioanalyzer. The sequence derives from a man aged 50 to 60 with Graves' hyperthyroidism. The sequenced sample was blood.

The sequence in DNA is TGCAGCTACCGCGAGGGGGGTGGCACAGATACGCAGTATTTT. This sequence encodes CSYREGGGTDTQYF. The chain links TRBV29-1 with TRBJ2-3; the D element could tentatively be TRBD1 or TRBD2, as 6 bases agree for each. V was cut back by 8 bases and J by 1 base, leaving a gap of 16 bases between them. From cysteine to phenylalanine, the CDR3 is 14 amino acids long. CDR3 DNA only is kept here, 42 bases in frame from base 1. Per the germline V gene, SQVTM is the CDR1 and ANQGSEA is the CDR2.